The rows below give T cell receptor beta chains drawn from one sample of a study of shared clonotypes between healthy human individuals. The table came from immunoSEQ multiplex PCR; TCRdb's copy has only in-frame clones and leaves some out. The profile shows about 1.5 million clones, around 95% of them singletons. Sequencing used naive CD4+ T cells sorted from blood. These receptors were collected from a man aged 25-40 years in good health. The CDR3 runs from the conserved cysteine through the conserved F or W. Each record gives: V gene, D gene, J gene, clone size, CDR3 protein, CDR3 DNA. A D gene is named only where the DNA matches it firmly. Expanded clones are given a class, and other clones once, few, many or no size at all.

V gene: TRBV2; D gene: .; J gene: TRBJ1-3; clone size: .; CDR3 protein: CASSEGGYAGNTIYF; CDR3 DNA: TGTGCCAGCAGTGAAGGAGGGTATGCCGGAAACACCATATATTTT
V gene: TRBV28; D gene: .; J gene: TRBJ1-2; clone size: .; CDR3 protein: CASRSRGANSNYGYTF; CDR3 DNA: TGTGCCAGCAGATCTCGGGGGGCAAACTCTAACTATGGCTACACCTTC
V gene: TRBV28; D gene: .; J gene: TRBJ1-1; clone size: .; CDR3 protein: CASSPSSRVNFEMNTEAFF; CDR3 DNA: TGTGCCAGCAGTCCTTCGTCTCGGGTCAACTTCGAAATGAACACTGAAGCTTTCTTT
V gene: TRBV7-6; D gene: TRBD1; J gene: TRBJ2-2; clone size: few; CDR3 protein: CASSVQGQGYTGELFF; CDR3 DNA: TGTGCCAGCAGCGTCCAAGGACAGGGGTACACCGGGGAGCTGTTTTTT
V gene: TRBV19; D gene: .; J gene: TRBJ1-5; clone size: once; CDR3 protein: CASSTRNQPQHF; CDR3 DNA: TGTGCCAGTAGTACCCGAAATCAGCCCCAGCATTTT
V gene: TRBV5-1; D gene: TRBD1; J gene: TRBJ2-3; clone size: .; CDR3 protein: CASSPDRGYTDTQYF; CDR3 DNA: TGCGCCAGCAGTCCCGACAGGGGATACACAGATACGCAGTATTTT
V gene: TRBV6-5; D gene: .; J gene: TRBJ1-2; clone size: .; CDR3 protein: CASSYSKRAVEYGYTF; CDR3 DNA: TGTGCCAGCAGTTACTCGAAACGGGCGGTGGAGTATGGCTACACCTTC
V gene: TRBV28; D gene: TRBD2; J gene: TRBJ2-1; clone size: .; CDR3 protein: CASSLELAGPNNEQFF; CDR3 DNA: TGTGCCAGCAGTTTGGAACTAGCGGGGCCCAACAATGAGCAGTTCTTC
V gene: TRBV28; D gene: TRBD1; J gene: TRBJ1-2; clone size: .; CDR3 protein: CASSPQGWTGNYGYTF; CDR3 DNA: TGTGCCAGCAGTCCACAAGGTTGGACAGGGAACTATGGCTACACCTTC
V gene: TRBV11-2; D gene: TRBD1; J gene: TRBJ1-1; clone size: .; CDR3 protein: CASAKDRVTEAFF; CDR3 DNA: TGTGCCAGCGCTAAGGACAGGGTCACTGAAGCTTTCTTT
V gene: TRBV19; D gene: TRBD1; J gene: TRBJ2-1; clone size: .; CDR3 protein: CASSPRQGRYNEQFF; CDR3 DNA: TGTGCCAGTAGTCCCCGACAGGGACGGTACAATGAGCAGTTCTTC
V gene: TRBV14; D gene: TRBD2; J gene: TRBJ2-1; clone size: .; CDR3 protein: CASSQLSGYNEQFF; CDR3 DNA: TGTGCCAGCAGCCAACTTAGCGGGTACAATGAGCAGTTCTTC
V gene: TRBV2; D gene: .; J gene: TRBJ1-2; clone size: .; CDR3 protein: CASLSGAANGYTF; CDR3 DNA: TGTGCCAGCTTAAGTGGCGCTGCTAATGGCTACACCTTC
V gene: TRBV2; D gene: .; J gene: TRBJ2-3; clone size: .; CDR3 protein: CASSPQGTDTQYF; CDR3 DNA: TGTGCCAGCAGCCCACAGGGTACAGATACGCAGTATTTT
V gene: TRBV28; D gene: .; J gene: TRBJ1-3; clone size: .; CDR3 protein: CASSSRNSGNTIYF; CDR3 DNA: TGTGCCAGCAGTTCCAGGAACTCTGGAAACACCATATATTTT
V gene: TRBV5-1; D gene: .; J gene: TRBJ2-3; clone size: .; CDR3 protein: CASSLSQDTDTQYF; CDR3 DNA: TGCGCCAGCAGCTTGTCACAGGACACAGATACGCAGTATTTT
V gene: TRBV2; D gene: .; J gene: TRBJ2-3; clone size: .; CDR3 protein: CASRMPRRGTTDTQYF; CDR3 DNA: TGTGCCAGCAGGATGCCAAGACGGGGTACCACAGATACGCAGTATTTT
V gene: TRBV7-2; D gene: .; J gene: TRBJ2-5; clone size: .; CDR3 protein: CASSFRRQETQYF; CDR3 DNA: TGTGCCAGCAGCTTTAGGCGACAAGAGACCCAGTACTTC
V gene: TRBV9; D gene: .; J gene: TRBJ2-7; clone size: .; CDR3 protein: CASSVAPSGYGNEQYF; CDR3 DNA: TGTGCCAGCAGCGTAGCACCGAGCGGTTATGGCAACGAGCAGTACTTC
V gene: TRBV30; D gene: .; J gene: TRBJ2-1; clone size: .; CDR3 protein: CAWSVRRQGFDNEQFF; CDR3 DNA: TGTGCCTGGAGTGTACGGCGGCAGGGGTTCGACAATGAGCAGTTCTTC
V gene: TRBV4-1; D gene: .; J gene: TRBJ2-4; clone size: .; CDR3 protein: CASSQDGVGGIAKNIQYF; CDR3 DNA: TGCGCCAGCAGCCAAGATGGGGTTGGGGGGATAGCCAAAAACATTCAGTACTTC
V gene: TRBV5-1; D gene: .; J gene: TRBJ1-4; clone size: .; CDR3 protein: CASSSNREKLFF; CDR3 DNA: TGCGCCAGCAGCTCCAACCGTGAAAAACTGTTTTTT
V gene: TRBV7-9; D gene: .; J gene: TRBJ2-3; clone size: .; CDR3 protein: CAGNRETTEAQYF; CDR3 DNA: TGTGCCGGAAACCGGGAGACAACTGAGGCGCAGTATTTT
V gene: TRBV2; D gene: .; J gene: TRBJ2-3; clone size: .; CDR3 protein: CASIRGIKNTQYF; CDR3 DNA: TGTGCCAGCATCCGGGGGATAAAAAATACGCAGTATTTT
V gene: TRBV25-1; D gene: .; J gene: TRBJ2-5; clone size: .; CDR3 protein: CASSEYGGTYQETQYF; CDR3 DNA: TGTGCCAGCAGTGAATACGGGGGAACTTACCAAGAGACCCAGTACTTC
V gene: TRBV7-2; D gene: .; J gene: TRBJ1-5; clone size: .; CDR3 protein: CASSPPRQPAGPQHF; CDR3 DNA: TGTGCCAGCAGCCCCCCCCGGCAGCCCGCGGGGCCCCAGCATTTT
V gene: TRBV29-1; D gene: .; J gene: TRBJ2-1; clone size: .; CDR3 protein: CSVVLPLPINNEQFF; CDR3 DNA: TGCAGCGTTGTTCTTCCCCTCCCCATCAACAATGAGCAGTTCTTC
V gene: TRBV2; D gene: .; J gene: TRBJ2-1; clone size: .; CDR3 protein: CASGELDRDEQFF; CDR3 DNA: TGTGCCAGCGGGGAGTTGGATCGGGATGAGCAGTTCTTC
V gene: TRBV10-3; D gene: TRBD1; J gene: TRBJ2-1; clone size: .; CDR3 protein: CAISDTDRGGRNEQFF; CDR3 DNA: TGTGCCATCAGCGACACTGACAGGGGCGGACGGAATGAGCAGTTCTTC
V gene: TRBV5-4; D gene: .; J gene: TRBJ2-1; clone size: once; CDR3 protein: CASSLLNEQFF; CDR3 DNA: TGTGCCAGCAGCTTGTTAAATGAGCAGTTCTTC
V gene: TRBV28; D gene: .; J gene: TRBJ2-4; clone size: .; CDR3 protein: CASSSTGTQPQLAKNIQYF; CDR3 DNA: TGTGCCAGCAGTTCGACCGGGACCCAGCCCCAATTAGCCAAAAACATTCAGTACTTC
V gene: TRBV5-1; D gene: .; J gene: TRBJ1-1; clone size: .; CDR3 protein: CASSPPAGITEAFF; CDR3 DNA: TGCGCCAGCAGCCCACCGGCCGGGATCACTGAAGCTTTCTTT
V gene: TRBV7-2; D gene: .; J gene: TRBJ2-6; clone size: .; CDR3 protein: CASSSTTGANVLTF; CDR3 DNA: TGTGCCAGCAGCTCCACCACCGGGGCCAACGTCCTGACTTTC
V gene: TRBV5-4; D gene: .; J gene: TRBJ2-1; clone size: .; CDR3 protein: CASSLDLLSYNEQFF; CDR3 DNA: TGTGCCAGCAGCTTGGACTTACTTTCCTACAATGAGCAGTTCTTC
V gene: TRBV12-5; D gene: .; J gene: TRBJ2-3; clone size: .; CDR3 protein: CASGLADVFTDTQYF; CDR3 DNA: TGTGCTAGTGGTCTGGCGGACGTCTTCACAGATACGCAGTATTTT
V gene: TRBV5-4; D gene: TRBD2; J gene: TRBJ2-5; clone size: .; CDR3 protein: CASSSGTSGIQETQYF; CDR3 DNA: TGTGCCAGCAGCTCCGGGACTAGCGGGATCCAAGAGACCCAGTACTTC
V gene: TRBV11-2; D gene: TRBD2; J gene: TRBJ2-1; clone size: .; CDR3 protein: CASSLESRAGAYNEQFF; CDR3 DNA: TGTGCCAGCAGCTTAGAAAGTAGAGCGGGAGCATACAATGAGCAGTTCTTC
V gene: TRBV7-2; D gene: TRBD1; J gene: TRBJ1-3; clone size: .; CDR3 protein: CASSSTGDTIYF; CDR3 DNA: TGTGCCAGCAGCTCGACAGGGGACACCATATATTTT
V gene: TRBV7-9; D gene: .; J gene: TRBJ1-3; clone size: .; CDR3 protein: CASSPRSGHQLNSGNTIYF; CDR3 DNA: TGTGCCAGCAGCCCAAGGTCCGGACACCAGTTGAACTCTGGAAACACCATATATTTT
V gene: TRBV27; D gene: .; J gene: TRBJ2-7; clone size: .; CDR3 protein: CASRRTTSGHTYEQYF; CDR3 DNA: TGTGCCAGCAGACGAACCACGTCAGGTCACACCTACGAGCAGTACTTC
V gene: TRBV6-1; D gene: .; J gene: TRBJ1-3; clone size: .; CDR3 protein: CASSSLGNTIYF; CDR3 DNA: TGTGCCAGCAGTAGTCTCGGAAACACCATATATTTT
V gene: TRBV28; D gene: .; J gene: TRBJ2-2; clone size: .; CDR3 protein: CASSRDLPPGELFF; CDR3 DNA: TGTGCCAGCAGCCGGGACCTCCCACCGGGGGAGCTGTTTTTT
V gene: TRBV9; D gene: .; J gene: TRBJ2-4; clone size: once; CDR3 protein: CASSVQGGDIQYF; CDR3 DNA: TGTGCCAGCAGCGTTCAGGGGGGCGACATTCAGTACTTC
V gene: TRBV27; D gene: .; J gene: TRBJ2-1; clone size: .; CDR3 protein: CASSLSGSYNEQFF; CDR3 DNA: TGTGCCAGCAGTCTTAGCGGCTCCTACAATGAGCAGTTCTTC
V gene: TRBV6-1; D gene: TRBD1; J gene: TRBJ2-1; clone size: .; CDR3 protein: CASSEGTGGKTGRQFF; CDR3 DNA: TGTGCCAGCAGTGAGGGAACAGGGGGCAAGACGGGACGACAGTTCTTC
V gene: TRBV19; D gene: .; J gene: TRBJ2-7; clone size: .; CDR3 protein: CASSRTSSYEQYF; CDR3 DNA: TGTGCCAGTAGTAGGACCAGCTCCTACGAGCAGTACTTC
V gene: TRBV19; D gene: .; J gene: TRBJ1-5; clone size: .; CDR3 protein: CASSMTVRNQPQHF; CDR3 DNA: TGTGCCAGTAGTATGACAGTTCGAAATCAGCCCCAGCATTTT
V gene: TRBV30; D gene: .; J gene: TRBJ2-1; clone size: .; CDR3 protein: CAWMNGLYWAMYEQFF; CDR3 DNA: TGTGCCTGGATGAATGGGCTCTATTGGGCTATGTATGAGCAGTTCTTC
V gene: TRBV10-3; D gene: TRBD2; J gene: TRBJ2-3; clone size: .; CDR3 protein: CAAGTSFRDTQYF; CDR3 DNA: TGTGCCGCCGGGACTAGCTTTCGCGATACGCAGTATTTT
V gene: TRBV7-9; D gene: .; J gene: TRBJ1-4; clone size: once; CDR3 protein: CASSLSRGDLEKLFF; CDR3 DNA: TGTGCCAGCAGCTTATCGCGGGGGGATCTTGAAAAACTGTTTTTT
V gene: TRBV5-1; D gene: TRBD1; J gene: TRBJ2-7; clone size: .; CDR3 protein: CASSFRTGPGYEQYF; CDR3 DNA: TGCGCCAGCAGCTTCAGGACAGGTCCTGGGTACGAGCAGTACTTC
V gene: TRBV10-3; D gene: TRBD2; J gene: TRBJ2-7; clone size: .; CDR3 protein: CATREVLMIYEQYF; CDR3 DNA: TGTGCCACACGGGAGGTCCTTATGATCTACGAGCAGTACTTC
V gene: TRBV29-1; D gene: .; J gene: TRBJ1-5; clone size: .; CDR3 protein: CSVGGRSNQPQHF; CDR3 DNA: TGCAGCGTTGGGGGCAGAAGCAATCAGCCCCAGCATTTT
V gene: TRBV5-4; D gene: TRBD2; J gene: TRBJ2-3; clone size: .; CDR3 protein: CASSFETSVRDTQYF; CDR3 DNA: TGTGCCAGCAGCTTTGAGACTAGCGTAAGAGATACGCAGTATTTT